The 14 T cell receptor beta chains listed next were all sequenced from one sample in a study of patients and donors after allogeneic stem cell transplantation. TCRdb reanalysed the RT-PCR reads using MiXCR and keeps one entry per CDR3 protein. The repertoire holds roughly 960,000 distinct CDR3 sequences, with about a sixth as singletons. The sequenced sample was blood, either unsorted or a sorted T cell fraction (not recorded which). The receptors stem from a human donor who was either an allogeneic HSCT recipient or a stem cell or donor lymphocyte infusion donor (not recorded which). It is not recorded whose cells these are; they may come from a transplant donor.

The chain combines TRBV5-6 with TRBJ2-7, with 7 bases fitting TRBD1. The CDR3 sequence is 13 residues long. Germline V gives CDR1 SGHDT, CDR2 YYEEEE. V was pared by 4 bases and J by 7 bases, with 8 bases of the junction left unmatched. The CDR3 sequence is CASSPRLTGEQYF. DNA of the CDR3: TGTGCCAGCAGCCCTCGTCTGACAGGGGAGCAGTACTTC.

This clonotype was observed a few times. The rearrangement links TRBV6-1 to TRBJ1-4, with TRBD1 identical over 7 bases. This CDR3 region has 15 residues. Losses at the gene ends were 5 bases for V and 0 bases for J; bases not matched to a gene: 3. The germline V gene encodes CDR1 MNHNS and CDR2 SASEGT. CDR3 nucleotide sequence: TGTGCCAGCAGTAGGGGGCAGGCAACTAATGAAAAACTGTTTTTT. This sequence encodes CASSRGQATNEKLFF.

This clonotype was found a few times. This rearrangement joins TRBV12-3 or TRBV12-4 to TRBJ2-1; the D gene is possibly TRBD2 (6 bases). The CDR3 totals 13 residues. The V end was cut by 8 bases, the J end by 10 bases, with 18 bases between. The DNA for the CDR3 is TGTGCCAGCGCGCGGGGAATTGGTTGGGAGCAGTTCTTC. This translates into CASARGIGWEQFF.

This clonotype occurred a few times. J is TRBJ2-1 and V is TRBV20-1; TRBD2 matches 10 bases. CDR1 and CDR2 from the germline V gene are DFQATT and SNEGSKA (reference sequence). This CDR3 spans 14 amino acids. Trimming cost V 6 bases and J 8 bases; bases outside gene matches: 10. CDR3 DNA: TGCAGTGCAGGTATAGCGGGAGGTAGCGATGAGCAGTTCTTC. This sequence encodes CSAGIAGGSDEQFF.

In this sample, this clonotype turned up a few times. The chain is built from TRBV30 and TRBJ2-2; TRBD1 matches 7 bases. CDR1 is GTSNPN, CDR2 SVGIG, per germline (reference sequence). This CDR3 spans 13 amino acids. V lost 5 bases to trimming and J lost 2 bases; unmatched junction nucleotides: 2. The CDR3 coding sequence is TGTGCCTGGGGACAGGCTAACACCGGGGAGCTGTTTTTT. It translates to CAWGQANTGELFF.

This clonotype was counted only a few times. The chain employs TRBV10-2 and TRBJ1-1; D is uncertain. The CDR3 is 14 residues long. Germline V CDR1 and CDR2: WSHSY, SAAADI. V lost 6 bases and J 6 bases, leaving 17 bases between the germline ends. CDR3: CASSPPGRISEAFF. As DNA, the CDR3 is TGCGCCAGCAGCCCCCCCGGACGGATCTCTGAAGCTTTCTTT.

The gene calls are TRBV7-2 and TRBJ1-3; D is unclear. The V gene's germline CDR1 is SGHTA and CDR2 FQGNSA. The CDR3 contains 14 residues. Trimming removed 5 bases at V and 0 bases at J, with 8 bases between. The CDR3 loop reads CASSLTHSGNTIYF. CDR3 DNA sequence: TGTGCCAGCAGCCTGACGCACTCTGGAAACACCATATATTTT. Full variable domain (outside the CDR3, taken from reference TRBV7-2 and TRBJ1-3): GAGVSQSPSNKVTEKGKDVELRCDPISGHTALYWYRQSLGQGLEFLIYFQGNSAPDKSGLPSDRFSAERTGGSVSTLTIQRTQQEDSAVYLCASSLTHSGNTIYFGEGSWLTVV.

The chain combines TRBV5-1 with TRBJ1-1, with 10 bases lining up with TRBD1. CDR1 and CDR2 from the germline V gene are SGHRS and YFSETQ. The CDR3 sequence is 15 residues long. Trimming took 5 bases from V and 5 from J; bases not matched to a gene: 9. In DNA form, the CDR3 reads TGCGCCAGCAGAAGTCTGACAGGGGGCATAACTGAAGCTTTCTTT. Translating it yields CASRSLTGGITEAFF.

This CDR3 is CASSYPRTDTQYF. CDR3 in DNA: TGTGCCAGCAGTTATCCCCGCACAGATACGCAGTATTTT. V and J are TRBV6-2 or TRBV6-3 and TRBJ2-3; D gene unclear. CDR1 and CDR2 (germline): MNHEY, SVGEGT. Trimming pared 3 bases from V and 1 base from J, leaving 5 bases between. The CDR3 runs 13 residues.

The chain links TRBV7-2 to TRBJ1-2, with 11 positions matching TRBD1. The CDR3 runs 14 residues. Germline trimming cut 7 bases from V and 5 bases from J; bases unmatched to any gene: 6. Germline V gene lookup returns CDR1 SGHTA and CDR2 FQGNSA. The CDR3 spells CASNGGQGAYGYTF. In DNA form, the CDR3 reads TGTGCCAGCAACGGTGGACAGGGGGCTTATGGCTACACCTTC.

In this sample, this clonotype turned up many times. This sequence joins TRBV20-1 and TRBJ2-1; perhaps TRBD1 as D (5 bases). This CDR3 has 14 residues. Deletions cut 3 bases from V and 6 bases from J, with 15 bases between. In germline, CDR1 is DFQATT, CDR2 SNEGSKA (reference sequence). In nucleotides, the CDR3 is TGCAGTGCTAGGGGGCCGGATCTGATCAATGAGCAGTTCTTC. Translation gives CSARGPDLINEQFF.

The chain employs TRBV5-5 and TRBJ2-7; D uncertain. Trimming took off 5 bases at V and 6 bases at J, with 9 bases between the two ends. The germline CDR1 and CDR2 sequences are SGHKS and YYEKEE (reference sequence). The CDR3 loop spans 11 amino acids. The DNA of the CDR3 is TGTGCCAGCAGGAACTCTGCCGAGCAGTACTTC. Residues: CASRNSAEQYF.

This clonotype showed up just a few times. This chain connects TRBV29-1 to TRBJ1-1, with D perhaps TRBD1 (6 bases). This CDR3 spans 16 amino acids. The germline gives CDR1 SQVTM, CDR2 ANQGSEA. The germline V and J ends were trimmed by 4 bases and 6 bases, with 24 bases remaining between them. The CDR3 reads CSVVRDTGLSASEAFF. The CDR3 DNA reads TGCAGCGTTGTCCGGGACACCGGTTTGAGTGCGTCTGAAGCTTTCTTT.

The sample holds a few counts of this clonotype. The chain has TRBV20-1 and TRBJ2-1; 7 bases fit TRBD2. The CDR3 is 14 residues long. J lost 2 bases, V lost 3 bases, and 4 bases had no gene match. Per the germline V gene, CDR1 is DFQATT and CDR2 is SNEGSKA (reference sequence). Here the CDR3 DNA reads TGCAGTGCTAGGGATGGGAGGGCCTACAATGAGCAGTTCTTC. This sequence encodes CSARDGRAYNEQFF.